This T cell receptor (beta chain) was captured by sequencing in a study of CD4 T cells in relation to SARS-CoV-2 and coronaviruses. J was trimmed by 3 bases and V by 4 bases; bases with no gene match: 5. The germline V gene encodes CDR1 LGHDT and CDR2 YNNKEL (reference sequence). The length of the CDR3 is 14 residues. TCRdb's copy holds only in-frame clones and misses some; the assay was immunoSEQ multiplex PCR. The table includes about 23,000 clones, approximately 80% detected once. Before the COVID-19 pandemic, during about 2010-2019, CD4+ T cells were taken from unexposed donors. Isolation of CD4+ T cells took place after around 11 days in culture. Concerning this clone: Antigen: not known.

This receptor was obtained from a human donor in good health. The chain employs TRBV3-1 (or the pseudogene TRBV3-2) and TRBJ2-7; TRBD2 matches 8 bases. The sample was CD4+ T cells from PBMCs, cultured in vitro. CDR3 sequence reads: CASSLASGSYEQYF. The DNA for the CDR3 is TGTGCCAGCAGCCTCGCCAGCGGGAGCTACGAGCAGTACTTC.